This TCR beta chain was identified during a study of blood T cell repertoires in COVID-19. Overall study: Both acute and convalescent COVID-19 samples were obtained from the United States, Italy and Spain. T cells, B-cell-depleted T cells, or PBMCs supplied cDNA or gDNA.

The junction had 12 bases not matched to a gene; V was cut back by 9 bases and J by 0 bases. This CDR3 contains 17 residues. In germline, CDR1 is LGHNT, CDR2 FRNRAP. In the study's own analysis: Nucleated cell counts were estimated from reference gene primer amplification. Profiling relied on immunoSEQ multiplex PCR, and the TCRdb table lists in-frame clones only, not all of them. Clone size and V and J calls were adopted from that table, with D and trimming inferred from the DNA. The sample includes 150,000 to 200,000 clones, 90% seen only once; the top ten take about 0.58%. The sequencing input was peripheral blood. V usage is TRBV12-5 and J usage is TRBJ2-1; 9 positions match TRBD1. The origin of this receptor is a man between 50 and 59 years old with acute or convalescent COVID-19. This CDR3 reads CASRDRADPSSYNEQFF. The CDR3 DNA sequence: TGTGCTAGCCGGGACAGGGCCGACCCGAGCTCCTACAATGAGCAGTTCTTC.